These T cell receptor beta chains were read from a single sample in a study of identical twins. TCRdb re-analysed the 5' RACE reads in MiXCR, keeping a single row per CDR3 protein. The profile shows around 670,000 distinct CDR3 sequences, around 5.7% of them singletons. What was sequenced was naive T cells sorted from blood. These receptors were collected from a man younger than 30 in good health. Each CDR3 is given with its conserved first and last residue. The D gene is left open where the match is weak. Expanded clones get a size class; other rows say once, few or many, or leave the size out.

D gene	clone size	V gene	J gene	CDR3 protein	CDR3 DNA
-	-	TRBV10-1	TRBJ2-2	CASSGSGAGELFF	TGCGCCAGCAGCGGGAGTGGAGCCGGGGAGCTGTTTTTT
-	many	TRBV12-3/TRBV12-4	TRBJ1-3	CASSGPYSGNTIYF	TGTGCCAGCAGCGGGCCCTACTCTGGAAACACCATATATTTT
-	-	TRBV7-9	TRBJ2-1	CASNGQGSPSYNEQFF	TGTGCCAGCAACGGTCAGGGGTCCCCTTCCTACAATGAGCAGTTCTTC
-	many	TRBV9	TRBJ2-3	CASGSLSTDTQYF	TGTGCCAGCGGGTCCTTAAGCACAGATACGCAGTATTTT
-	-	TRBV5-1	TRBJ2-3	CASSLGGVADTQYF	TGCGCCAGCAGCTTGGGGGGGGTCGCAGATACGCAGTATTTT
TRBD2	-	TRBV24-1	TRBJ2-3	CATSDPTSGRAADTQYF	TGTGCCACCAGTGATCCGACTAGCGGGAGGGCCGCAGATACGCAGTATTTT
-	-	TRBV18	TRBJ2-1	CASFAVSGPLGVFF	TGTGCCAGCTTCGCCGTTTCGGGACCCCTTGGTGTGTTCTTC
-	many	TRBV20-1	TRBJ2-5	CSASRQEETQYF	TGCAGTGCTAGTCGTCAGGAAGAGACCCAGTACTTC
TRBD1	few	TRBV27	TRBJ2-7	CASSLGHRGNEQYF	TGTGCCAGCAGTCTGGGCCACAGGGGAAACGAGCAGTACTTC
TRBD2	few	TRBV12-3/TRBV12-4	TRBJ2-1	CASSPSLAGIINEQFF	TGTGCCAGCAGTCCCTCACTAGCGGGAATCATTAATGAGCAGTTCTTC
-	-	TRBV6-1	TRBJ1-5	CASSEVPGYGSNQPQHF	TGTGCCAGCAGTGAAGTCCCGGGCTACGGCAGCAATCAGCCCCAGCATTTT
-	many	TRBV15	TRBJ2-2	CAIHSGSNTGELFF	TGTGCCATCCACTCGGGGTCGAACACCGGGGAGCTGTTTTTT
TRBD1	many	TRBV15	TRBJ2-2	CATSRDRVTGELFF	TGTGCCACCAGCAGGGACAGGGTAACCGGGGAGCTGTTTTTT
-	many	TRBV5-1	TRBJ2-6	CASSFTPGANVLTF	TGCGCCAGCAGCTTCACTCCTGGGGCCAACGTCCTGACTTTC
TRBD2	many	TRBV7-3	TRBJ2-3	CASSQNGLAGNTDTQYF	TGTGCCAGCAGCCAAAATGGACTAGCGGGGAACACAGATACGCAGTATTTT
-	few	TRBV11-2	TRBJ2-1	CASSPLTGPGNEQFF	TGTGCCAGCAGCCCACTTACGGGGCCGGGGAATGAGCAGTTCTTC
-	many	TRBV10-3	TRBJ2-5	CAISRDETQYF	TGTGCCATCAGCAGGGATGAGACCCAGTACTTC
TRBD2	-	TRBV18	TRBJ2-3	CASSPNGGRITDTQYF	TGTGCCAGCTCACCAAACGGCGGGAGGATCACAGATACGCAGTATTTT
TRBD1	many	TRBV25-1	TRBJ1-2	CASRSNRDRGFDGYTF	TGTGCCAGCAGAAGTAACCGGGACAGGGGGTTTGATGGCTACACCTTC
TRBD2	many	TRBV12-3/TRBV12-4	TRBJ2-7	CASSFSGSSYEQYF	TGTGCCAGCAGTTTTAGCGGGAGCTCCTACGAGCAGTACTTC
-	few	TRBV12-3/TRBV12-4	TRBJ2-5	CASSPLTPGAETQYF	TGTGCCAGCAGTCCGCTAACGCCGGGGGCCGAGACCCAGTACTTC
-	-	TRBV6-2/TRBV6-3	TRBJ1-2	CASSYGTGSYYGYTF	TGTGCCAGCAGTTACGGTACCGGGAGTTACTATGGCTACACCTTC
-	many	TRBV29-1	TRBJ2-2	CSALRPSPGTGELFF	TGCAGCGCGCTACGGCCCTCTCCTGGGACCGGGGAGCTGTTTTTT
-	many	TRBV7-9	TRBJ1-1	CASSLAKNTEAFF	TGTGCCAGCAGCTTAGCCAAGAACACTGAAGCTTTCTTT
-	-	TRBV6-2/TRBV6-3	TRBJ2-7	CASSRMSYEQYF	TGTGCCAGCAGTCGAATGTCCTACGAGCAGTACTTC
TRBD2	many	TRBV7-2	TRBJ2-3	CASSLVLLAGELPGDTQYF	TGTGCCAGCAGCTTAGTGCTGCTAGCGGGAGAGTTGCCGGGGGATACGCAGTATTTT
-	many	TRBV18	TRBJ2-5	CASSRLLNTKETQYF	TGTGCCAGCTCACGCCTTCTCAATACGAAAGAGACCCAGTACTTC
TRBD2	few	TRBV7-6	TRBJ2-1	CASSLVRGGYTNEQFF	TGTGCCAGCAGCTTAGTTCGGGGGGGATATACCAATGAGCAGTTCTTC
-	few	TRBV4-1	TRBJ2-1	CASSIRDQEQSF	TGCGCCAGCAGCATACGGGACCAGGAGCAGTCCTTC
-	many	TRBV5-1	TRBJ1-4	CASSWGSGGEREKLFF	TGCGCCAGCAGCTGGGGGAGTGGGGGCGAGCGAGAAAAACTGTTTTTT
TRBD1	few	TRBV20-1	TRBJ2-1	CSASDIRTGVDNEQFF	TGCAGTGCTTCTGATATTCGGACAGGGGTTGACAATGAGCAGTTCTTC